This section outlines one T cell receptor beta chain sequence together with its context. What it recognizes is unknown. Germline trimming cut 4 bases from V and 1 base from J; bases unmatched to any gene: 3. This CDR3 contains 14 residues. Per germline, CDR1 WSHSY and CDR2 SAAADI. The sample originates from a study of T cell responses to AZD1222 COVID-19 vaccine. In the study overall: Whether given at about 4 or about 12 weeks, second doses were pooled. Findings and caveats of the study: Repertoire sampling occurred only after the peak T cell response. Increased Spike-specific TCR breadth and depth were observed after two AZD1222 doses. Among spike-specific TCRs, nearly half reportedly target unmutated variant regions.

Data came from immunoSEQ multiplex PCR; TCRdb stores just in-frame clones and leaves some out. Of around 120,000 clones in the sample, 80% to 90% are singletons; the top ten hold 2.4%. The J gene is TRBJ2-7, the V gene TRBV10-2; 8 bases agree with TRBD2. The sequences come from peripheral blood, collected on day 0 of AZD1222 vaccination. This receptor was taken from an adult in good health. The CDR3 is CASSGTSGSYEQYF. DNA of the CDR3: TGCGCCAGCAGTGGAACTAGCGGATCCTACGAGCAGTACTTC.